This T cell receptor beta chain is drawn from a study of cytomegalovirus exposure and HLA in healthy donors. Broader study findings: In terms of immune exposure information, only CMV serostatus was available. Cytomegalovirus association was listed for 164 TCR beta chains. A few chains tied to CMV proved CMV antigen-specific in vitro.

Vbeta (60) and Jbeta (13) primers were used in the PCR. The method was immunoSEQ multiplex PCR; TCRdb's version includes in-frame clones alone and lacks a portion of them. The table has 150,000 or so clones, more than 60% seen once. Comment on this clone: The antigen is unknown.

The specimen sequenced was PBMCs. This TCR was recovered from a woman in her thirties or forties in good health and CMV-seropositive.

In nucleotides, the CDR3 is TGCGCCAGCAGCCAAGATCTCGACAGGGGGACCTACGAGCAGTACTTC. Protein: CASSQDLDRGTYEQYF. The V call is TRBV4-3, the J call TRBJ2-7; 9 bases line up with TRBD1. Germline V gene sequence: CDR1 LGHNA, CDR2 YSLEER. This CDR3 comprises 16 residues. The V gene end was trimmed by 0 bases and the J gene end by 2 bases; junction bases not matched to a gene: 5.